One sample yielded the 8 T cell receptor beta chains listed below, sequenced in a study of blood T cell repertoires in COVID-19. The repertoire was sequenced with immunoSEQ multiplex PCR; TCRdb's copy has only in-frame clones and lacks some. Found here are a few hundred thousand clones, under 90% of them singletons; the top ten hold around 9.1%. Sequenced input: peripheral blood. The origin of the receptors is a human donor in a cohort sampled during active COVID-19.

This clone came up once. This chain uses TRBV5-1 with TRBJ1-3, with 8 bases lining up with TRBD1. From germline, CDR1 is SGHRS and CDR2 YFSETQ. The CDR3 runs 15 residues. V gave up 2 bases and J gave up 0 bases; unmatched junction bases: 1. The DNA of the CDR3 is TGCGCCAGCAGCTTCGGGACAGGCTCTGGAAACACCATATATTTT. This sequence encodes CASSFGTGSGNTIYF. The whole variable domain, remainder taken from reference TRBV5-1 and TRBJ1-3, is KAGVTQTPRYLIKTRGQQVTLSCSPISGHRSVSWYQQTPGQGLQFLFEYFSETQRNKGNFPGRFSGRQFSNSRSEMNVSTLELGDSALYLCASSFGTGSGNTIYFGEGSWLTVV.

This clone was picked up a small number of times. The chain joins TRBV28 to TRBJ1-5; TRBD1 matches at 7 bases. Germline CDR1 and CDR2: MDHEN and SYDVKM. J lost 4 bases, V lost 6 bases, and 3 bases had no gene match. CDR3 length: 13 residues. Here the CDR3 DNA reads TGTGCCAGCAGGGTGACAGGGAATCAGCCCCAGCATTTT. Its protein product is CASRVTGNQPQHF.

V usage is TRBV6-5 and J usage is TRBJ2-7; the D is unclear. CDR1 is MNHEY, CDR2 SVGAGI, per germline. Between the trimmed V and J ends, which lost 0 bases and 3 bases, there was a span of 6 bases. The CDR3 has 13 amino acids. DNA of the CDR3: TGTGCCAGCAGTTACTCGACAAGCTACGAGCAGTACTTC. As protein: CASSYSTSYEQYF.

This CDR3 reads CASTTTGTGGIKSYGYTF. In DNA, the CDR3 is TGTGCCAGTACCACAACCGGGACAGGGGGCATCAAGAGCTATGGCTACACCTTC. V is TRBV19 and J is TRBJ1-2; 12 bases map to TRBD1. CDR1 and CDR2 from the germline V gene are LNHDA and SQIVND (reference sequence). The CDR3 is 18 amino acids. Trimming took 7 bases from V and 4 from J; bases not matched to a gene: 16.

This clone was seen only once. V gene TRBV5-1 combines with J gene TRBJ2-1; 8 nucleotides line up with TRBD2. V shed 6 bases, J shed 0 bases, and the junction held 5 bases outside the gene matches. This CDR3 contains 15 residues. Germline V lookup: CDR1 SGHRS, CDR2 YFSETQ. The CDR3 nucleotides are TGCGCCAGCACCTTAAGCGGGAGCTCCTACAATGAGCAGTTCTTC. Protein: CASTLSGSSYNEQFF.

The chain joins TRBV25-1 to TRBJ2-5; 8 positions agree with TRBD1. Germline V gene sequence: CDR1 MGHDK, CDR2 SYGVNS. The V segment lost 8 bases and the J segment 0 bases; nucleotides outside the gene matches: 17. CDR3 length equals 18 residues. CDR3 bases: TGTGCCAGCGGTTATTGGCAGGGGGCTGGAAAAGACCAAGAGACCCAGTACTTC. Translation gives CASGYWQGAGKDQETQYF. Drawing the rest from reference TRBV25-1 and TRBJ2-5, the complete variable domain is EADIYQTPRYLVIGTGKKITLECSQTMGHDKMYWYQQDPGMELHLIHYSYGVNSTEKGDLSSESTVSRIRTEHFPLTLESARPSHTSQYLCASGYWQGAGKDQETQYFGPGTRLLVL.

This sequence joins TRBV19 and TRBJ2-3; D might be TRBD1 (5 bases). This CDR3 region has 15 residues. V lost 3 bases to trimming and J lost 4 bases, with 14 bases between them. The germline gives CDR1 LNHDA, CDR2 SQIVND (reference sequence). CDR3 in DNA: TGTGCCAGTAGTATTTCGTCAGGGCGGCCAGATACGCAGTATTTT. Translated, it gives CASSISSGRPDTQYF.

This chain joins TRBV5-8 and TRBJ1-5; 7 nucleotides align to TRBD1. The CDR3 consists of 15 residues. The germline V gene has CDR1 SGHTS and CDR2 YDEGEE. Losses at the gene ends were 3 bases for V and 3 bases for J; bases not matched to a gene: 6. CDR3 amino acids: CASSSGTANNQPQHF. For the CDR3, the DNA is TGTGCCAGCAGCTCTGGGACAGCTAACAATCAGCCCCAGCATTTT.